The 18 T cell receptor beta chains in this list originate from one sample, sequenced in a study of T cells in localized non-small cell lung cancer. Sequencing used immunoSEQ multiplex PCR; TCRdb keeps in-frame clones, though not all of them. The sample consists of 20,000 to 25,000 clones, approximately 88% of them appearing once. The sequences come from peripheral blood mononuclear cells, collected before any cancer treatment. The receptor source for this set is a woman aged 40 to 75 with stage III lung adenocarcinoma.

This chain uses TRBV4-1 with TRBJ2-7, with D perhaps matching TRBD1 (6 bases). Germline V CDR1 and CDR2: MGHRA, YSYEKL. Between the trimmed V and J ends, which lost 1 base and 0 bases, there was a span of 13 bases. CDR3 size: 16 residues. The CDR3 protein is CASSQVGVGASYEQYF. DNA of the CDR3: TGCGCCAGCAGCCAAGTTGGGGTGGGGGCCTCCTACGAGCAGTACTTC.

The chain recombines TRBV30 with TRBJ2-2; D is undetermined. The V gene's germline CDR1 is GTSNPN and CDR2 SVGIG (reference sequence). This CDR3 has 12 amino acids. The V and J ends lost 1 base and 6 bases respectively, with 6 bases between them. Written as DNA, the CDR3 is TGTGCCTGGAGTGACTTTCCCGGGGAGCTGTTTTTT. Its protein is CAWSDFPGELFF.

The genes are TRBV18 and TRBJ2-1; D gene ambiguous. Between the trimmed V and J ends, which lost 5 bases and 1 base, there was a span of 9 bases. Germline assignment: CDR1 KGHSH and CDR2 LQKENI. The CDR3 is made up of 14 amino acids. CDR3 amino acids: CASSITPSYNEQFF. The CDR3 bases are TGTGCCAGCTCAATCACACCGTCCTACAATGAGCAGTTCTTC.

This clone was counted once. The V call is TRBV13, the J call TRBJ1-2; no clear D. The V and J ends lost 2 bases and 5 bases respectively, with 15 bases between them. CDR3 length: 15 amino acids. From germline, CDR1 is PRHDT and CDR2 FYEKMQ (reference sequence). CDR3 loop: CASSLKGRPIYGYTF. For the CDR3, the DNA is TGTGCCAGCAGCTTAAAGGGCAGACCGATATATGGCTACACCTTC.

Here the CDR3 reads CSVDLLWNEQFF. The CDR3 region has the DNA TGCAGCGTTGATCTGCTATGGAATGAGCAGTTCTTC. V usage is TRBV29-1 and J usage is TRBJ2-1; D is ambiguous. Trimming left V 3 bases short and J 7 bases short, with 10 bases between. This CDR3 is 12 amino acids long. CDR1 and CDR2 from the germline V gene are SQVTM and ANQGSEA.

This clone was counted a few times. V gene TRBV6-1 combines with J gene TRBJ2-1, with D hard to call. The CDR3 is 12 amino acids. Trimming left V 8 bases short and J 5 bases short, with 10 bases between. The V gene's germline CDR1 is MNHNS and CDR2 SASEGT. CDR3 amino acids: CASARRDNEQFF. The DNA of the CDR3 is TGTGCCAGCGCGCGTCGCGACAATGAGCAGTTCTTC.

The chain joins TRBV7-9 to TRBJ1-5; possible D gene TRBD1, 6 bases. V gave up 1 base and J gave up 4 bases, with 14 bases separating them. Germline V gives CDR1 SEHNR, CDR2 FQNEAQ (reference sequence). The CDR3 extends over 16 amino acids. The CDR3 DNA is TGTGCCAGCAGCTTAGGGGACAATATAGCAAATCAGCCCCAGCATTTT. Translating gives CASSLGDNIANQPQHF.

The V call is TRBV2, the J call TRBJ1-2; D is uncertain. V lost 2 bases, J lost 3 bases, and 4 bases lay in between. CDR3 size: 12 residues. In germline, CDR1 is SNHLY, CDR2 FYNNEI. DNA for the CDR3: TGTGCCAGCAGTGAAACTGACTATGGCTACACCTTC. Residues: CASSETDYGYTF.

This chain links TRBV27 with TRBJ1-4; the match to TRBD1 covers 7 bases. CDR1 and CDR2 (germline): MNHEY, SMNVEV (reference sequence). The CDR3 spans 14 residues. V dropped 4 bases and J dropped 6; count of bases not matched to a gene: 5. The CDR3 DNA follows: TGTGCCAGCAGTTCACAGGGGCGTGATGAAAAACTGTTTTTT. Translated, it gives CASSSQGRDEKLFF.

The CDR3 loop reads CASSLFRESEAFF. The CDR3 DNA is TGTGCCAGCAGCCTCTTCAGGGAGTCTGAAGCTTTCTTT. V usage is TRBV7-8 and J usage is TRBJ1-1; possible D gene TRBD1, 5 bases. The CDR3 contains 13 residues. Trimming shortened V by 5 bases and J by 6 bases, and 13 bases separated the two germline ends. CDR1 is SGHVS, CDR2 FQNEAQ, per germline.

The genes are TRBV6-6 and TRBJ2-1; D not resolved. CDR3 size: 12 residues. Trimming took off 6 bases at V and 4 bases at J, with 7 bases between the two ends. Germline CDR1 is MNHNY and CDR2 is SVGAGI (reference sequence). The chain's CDR3 is CASSRPYNEQFF. CDR3 in DNA: TGTGCCAGCAGCCGGCCTTACAATGAGCAGTTCTTC.

The V and J genes are TRBV18 and TRBJ2-3; 7 nucleotides line up with TRBD2. J gave up 6 bases and V 3 bases, and 15 bases lay outside the gene matches. Germline-derived CDR1 and CDR2 are KGHSH and LQKENI. CDR3 size: 17 residues. DNA for the CDR3: TGTGCCAGCTCACCTTTCCTAGCGGAGACTACCGGGGATACGCAGTATTTT. Protein sequence: CASSPFLAETTGDTQYF.

The chain employs TRBV7-9 and TRBJ2-1, with TRBD2 matching 8 bases. The CDR3 runs to 12 residues. The germline CDR1 and CDR2 sequences are SEHNR and FQNEAQ (reference sequence). Trimming took 1 base from V and 10 from J; bases not matched to a gene: 0. The CDR3 sequence is CASSLGTSEQFF. The CDR3 DNA reads TGTGCCAGCAGCTTAGGGACTAGCGAGCAGTTCTTC. The full variable domain, rest sourced from reference TRBV7-9 and TRBJ2-1, is DTGVSQNPRHKITKRGQNVTFRCDPISEHNRLYWYRQTLGQGPEFLTYFQNEAQLEKSRLLSDRFSAERPKGSFSTLEIQRTEQGDSAMYLCASSLGTSEQFFGPGTRLTVL.

The chain has TRBV5-5 and TRBJ1-5, with D possibly matching TRBD1 (5 bases). This CDR3 comprises 13 residues. CDR1 is SGHKS, CDR2 YYEKEE, per germline (reference sequence). V gave up 4 bases and J gave up 2 bases, with 7 bases separating them. CDR3 in amino acids: CASSKQGNQPQHF. Written as DNA, the CDR3 is TGTGCCAGCAGCAAACAGGGCAATCAGCCCCAGCATTTT.

This clone was seen a handful of times. The chain recombines TRBV9 with TRBJ1-1, with a possible D match to TRBD1 (6 bases). The V end lost 0 bases, the J end lost 2 bases, and 14 bases lay between the germline ends. CDR1 is SGDLS and CDR2 is YYNGEE in the germline V gene. The CDR3 is 16 amino acids. The CDR3 reads CASSVDGGRANTEAFF. CDR3 DNA: TGTGCCAGCAGCGTAGACGGGGGCAGGGCAAACACTGAAGCTTTCTTT.

The chain recombines TRBV5-1 with TRBJ2-6, with D perhaps TRBD2 (5 bases). The CDR3 is 18 residues long. V was cut by 0 bases and J by 5 bases, with 18 bases left in between. CDR1 and CDR2 (germline): SGHRS, YFSETQ. The CDR3 is CASSLASGREGWANVLTF. The CDR3 DNA follows: TGCGCCAGCAGCTTGGCTTCAGGTCGGGAAGGCTGGGCCAACGTCCTGACTTTC.

The chain employs TRBV5-5 and TRBJ1-1; 9 bases match TRBD1. V shed 5 bases and J 7 bases; nucleotides not matched to a gene: 9. CDR3 length: 14 residues. Germline CDR1 SGHKS, CDR2 YYEKEE (reference sequence). The CDR3 nucleotides are TGTGCCAGCAGAAGGGACAGGGAATACGGTGAAGCTTTCTTT. Amino acid sequence: CASRRDREYGEAFF.

The chain joins TRBV7-9 to TRBJ2-3, with 7 bases fitting TRBD1. In germline, CDR1 is SEHNR, CDR2 FQNEAQ (reference sequence). This CDR3 has 18 residues. J lost 8 bases, V lost 5 bases, and 22 bases had no gene match. CDR3 bases: TGTGCCAGCAGCCTAAGAGACCGGGACAGTGAAGCTCCATCTACGCAGTATTTT. Translated: CASSLRDRDSEAPSTQYF.